The source of this T cell receptor (beta chain) is a study of T cell clones after liver transplantation. Looking at the study overall: Post-transplant blood was tracked for graft-donor-reactive T cell clones identified in a pre-transplant mixed lymphocyte reaction. Tolerant meant at least one year fully off immunosuppression without liver enzymes above twice normal.

This CDR3 is 14 amino acids long. The junction had 8 bases not matched to a gene; V was cut back by 5 bases and J by 6 bases. Germline CDR1 SGHRS, CDR2 YFSETQ. TCRdb's table, derived via immunoSEQ multiplex PCR, lists solely in-frame clones and lacks some. The profile shows approximately 71,000 clones, roughly 92% of them singletons. The sample in question was CD4+ T cells from blood, obtained around 27 months after liver transplant. This receptor was identified in a human patient who received a liver transplant. Some T cells may be provided by the graft donor. V is TRBV5-1 and J is TRBJ2-3; 8 positions match TRBD2. CDR3 nucleotides: TGCGCCAGCAGTCGGGAGGGCTTTGGGGATACGCAGTATTTT. This encodes CASSREGFGDTQYF.